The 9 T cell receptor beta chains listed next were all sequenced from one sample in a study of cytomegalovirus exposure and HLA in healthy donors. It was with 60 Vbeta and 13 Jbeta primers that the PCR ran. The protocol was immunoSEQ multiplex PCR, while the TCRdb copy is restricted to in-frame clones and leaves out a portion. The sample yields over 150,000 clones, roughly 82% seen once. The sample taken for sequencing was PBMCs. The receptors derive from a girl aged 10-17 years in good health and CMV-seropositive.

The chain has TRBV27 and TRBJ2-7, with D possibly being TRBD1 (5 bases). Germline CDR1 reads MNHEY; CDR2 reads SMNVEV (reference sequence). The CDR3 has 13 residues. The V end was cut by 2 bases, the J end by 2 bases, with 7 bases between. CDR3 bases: TGTGCCAGCAGTTTAGGGGCCCCCTACGAGCAGTACTTC. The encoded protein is CASSLGAPYEQYF.

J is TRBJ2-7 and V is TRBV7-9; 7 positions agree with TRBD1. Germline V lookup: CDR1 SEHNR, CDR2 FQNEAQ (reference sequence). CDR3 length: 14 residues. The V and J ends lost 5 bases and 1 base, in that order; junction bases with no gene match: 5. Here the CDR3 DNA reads TGTGCCAGCAGCGAGGGGGCGCGGTCCTACGAGCAGTACTTC. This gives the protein CASSEGARSYEQYF.

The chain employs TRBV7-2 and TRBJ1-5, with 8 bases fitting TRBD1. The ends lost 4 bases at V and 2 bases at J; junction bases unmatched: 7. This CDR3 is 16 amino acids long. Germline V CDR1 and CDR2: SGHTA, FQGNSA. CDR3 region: CASSSQTGVGNQPQHF. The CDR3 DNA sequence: TGTGCCAGCAGCTCACAGACAGGGGTCGGCAATCAGCCCCAGCATTTT.

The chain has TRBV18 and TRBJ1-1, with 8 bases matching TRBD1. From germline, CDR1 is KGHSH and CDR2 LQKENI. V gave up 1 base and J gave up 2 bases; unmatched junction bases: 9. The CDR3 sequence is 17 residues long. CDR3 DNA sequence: TGTGCCAGCTCACCACGAAGACAGGGGTCGCTCAACACTGAAGCTTTCTTT. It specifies CASSPRRQGSLNTEAFF.

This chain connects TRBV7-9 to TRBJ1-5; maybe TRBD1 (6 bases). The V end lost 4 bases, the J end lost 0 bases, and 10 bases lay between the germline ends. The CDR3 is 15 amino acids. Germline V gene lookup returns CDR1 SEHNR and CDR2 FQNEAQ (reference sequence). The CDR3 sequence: CASSSRTDSNQPQHF. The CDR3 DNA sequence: TGTGCCAGCAGCTCTAGGACAGATAGCAATCAGCCCCAGCATTTT.

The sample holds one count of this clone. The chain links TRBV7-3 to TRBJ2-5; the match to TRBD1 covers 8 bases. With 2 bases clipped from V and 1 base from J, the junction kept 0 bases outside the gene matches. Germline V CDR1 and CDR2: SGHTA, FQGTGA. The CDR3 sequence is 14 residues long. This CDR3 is CASSLGQGQETQYF. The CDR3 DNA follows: TGTGCCAGCAGCTTAGGACAGGGCCAAGAGACCCAGTACTTC.

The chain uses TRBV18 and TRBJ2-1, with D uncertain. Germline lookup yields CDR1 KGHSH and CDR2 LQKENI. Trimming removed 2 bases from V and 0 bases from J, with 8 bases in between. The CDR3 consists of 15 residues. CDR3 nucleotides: TGTGCCAGCTCACCAATAGCCTTCTCCTACAATGAGCAGTTCTTC. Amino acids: CASSPIAFSYNEQFF.

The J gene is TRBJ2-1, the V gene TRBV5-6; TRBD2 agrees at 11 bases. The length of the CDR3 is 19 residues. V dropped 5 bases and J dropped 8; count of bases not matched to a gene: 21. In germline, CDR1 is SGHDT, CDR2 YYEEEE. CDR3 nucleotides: TGTGCCAGCAGGTGGGGGGTGGGTAGCGGGGGGGCCTTTCGCGATGAGCAGTTCTTC. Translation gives CASRWGVGSGGAFRDEQFF.

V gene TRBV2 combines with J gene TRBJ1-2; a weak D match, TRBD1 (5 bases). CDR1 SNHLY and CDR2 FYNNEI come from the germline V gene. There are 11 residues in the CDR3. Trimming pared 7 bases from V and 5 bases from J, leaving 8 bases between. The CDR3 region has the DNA TGTGCCAGCAAGGGGAAGTATGGCTACACCTTC. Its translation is CASKGKYGYTF.